What follows are 5 T cell receptor beta chains derived from one specimen sequenced in a study of shared T cell receptors in the human thymus. The repertoire was sequenced with immunoSEQ multiplex PCR; TCRdb's copy has only in-frame clones and lacks some. Here the sample spans some 700,000 clones, approximately 85% being singletons. Separately, the same data were catalogued under a study of human thymus T cells.

Sequenced: thymocytes. These receptors were collected from a girl in the first two years of life with a congenital heart defect.

This clone was counted only a few times. The junction shows a germline mismatch at one end, possibly a read error. The CDR3 coding sequence is TGCGCCAGCAGCGGGACAGGAACTCATGAAAAACTGTTTTTT. This codes for CASSGTGTHEKLFF. J is TRBJ1-4 and V is TRBV5-1; 8 positions agree with TRBD1. This CDR3 has 14 amino acids. The germline V gene encodes CDR1 SGHRS and CDR2 YFSETQ.

V usage is TRBV13 and J usage is TRBJ1-6, with 7 bases identical to TRBD1. Per the germline V gene, CDR1 is PRHDT and CDR2 is FYEKMQ (reference sequence). V shed 5 bases and J 10 bases; nucleotides not matched to a gene: 14. There are 16 residues in the CDR3. CDR3 protein: CASSPRTGGMWSPLHF. The CDR3 DNA follows: TGTGCCAGCAGCCCGAGGACAGGTGGGATGTGGTCACCCCTCCACTTT. Looking up the rest from reference TRBV13 and TRBJ1-6 gives the full variable domain: AAGVIQSPRHLIKEKRETATLKCYPIPRHDTVYWYQQGPGQDPQFLISFYEKMQSDKGSIPDRFSAQQFSDYHSELNMSSLELGDSALYFCASSPRTGGMWSPLHFGNGTRLTVT.

CDR3 sequence reads: CASSCKSDQRGVRETQYF. In DNA, the CDR3 is TGTGCCAGCAGCTGCAAATCCGATCAGCGGGGGGTTCGGGAGACCCAGTACTTC. This chain connects TRBV11-2 to TRBJ2-5, with TRBD2 identical over 9 bases. Unmatched junction bases numbered 17, after V lost 4 bases and J lost 5 bases. The CDR3 has 18 residues. CDR1 and CDR2 (germline): SGHAT, FQNNGV.

The chain joins TRBV27 to TRBJ1-6, with D uncertain. Germline CDR1 reads MNHEY; CDR2 reads SMNVEV (reference sequence). The V end lost 5 bases, the J end lost 10 bases, and 15 bases lay between the germline ends. This CDR3 is 14 amino acids long. Here the CDR3 reads CASSLLLRLSPLHF. The CDR3 nucleotides read TGTGCCAGCAGTCTATTATTGCGTCTCTCACCCCTCCACTTT.

This clone was seen a single time. The chain couples TRBV14 to TRBJ1-2; maybe TRBD1 (6 bases). CDR1 and CDR2 from the germline V gene are SGHDN and FVKESK. Trimming left V 4 bases short and J 5 bases short, with 8 bases between. CDR3 size: 12 residues. Written as DNA, the CDR3 is TGTGCCAGCAGCCCAAGGGGGTATGGCTACACCTTC. Its protein is CASSPRGYGYTF.